This T cell receptor beta chain was profiled in a study of CD8+CD57+ T cells in acquired aplastic anemia. About the research overall: Sorting CD4+ and CD8+ cells gave DNA averaging about 3.1 ug.

The CDR3 totals 13 residues. Trimming shortened V by 6 bases and J by 2 bases, and 13 bases separated the two germline ends. Looked up from germline, CDR1 is SQVTM and CDR2 is ANQGSEA. TCR beta VDJ combinations and CDR3 sequences were profiled from genomic DNA. TCRdb reprocessed the reads with MiXCR, giving one entry per CDR3 protein. This table has a few hundred thousand distinct CDR3 sequences, 45% to 65% appearing once. A few counts support this clonotype. The target antigen is unknown. Study-wide results and limits: There were some 27 CD8+ CDR3 sequences that occurred in both patients and controls. Controls did not differ significantly from patients in CD8+ Simpson's diversity.

All patients picked for sequencing had shown, by flow cytometry, an expansion of CD8+CD57+ cells. The enrolled patients all had severe acquired aplastic anemia. Sample: sorted CD4+, CD8+, or CD8+CD57+ T cells (not recorded which) from PBMCs. The chain uses TRBV29-1 and TRBJ2-5; the D gene is possibly TRBD2 (6 bases). The clonotype comes from a human donor with aplastic anemia. Written as DNA, the CDR3 is TGCAGCGTCCTCCCTGGAGGGCAAGAGACCCAGTACTTC. This codes for CSVLPGGQETQYF.